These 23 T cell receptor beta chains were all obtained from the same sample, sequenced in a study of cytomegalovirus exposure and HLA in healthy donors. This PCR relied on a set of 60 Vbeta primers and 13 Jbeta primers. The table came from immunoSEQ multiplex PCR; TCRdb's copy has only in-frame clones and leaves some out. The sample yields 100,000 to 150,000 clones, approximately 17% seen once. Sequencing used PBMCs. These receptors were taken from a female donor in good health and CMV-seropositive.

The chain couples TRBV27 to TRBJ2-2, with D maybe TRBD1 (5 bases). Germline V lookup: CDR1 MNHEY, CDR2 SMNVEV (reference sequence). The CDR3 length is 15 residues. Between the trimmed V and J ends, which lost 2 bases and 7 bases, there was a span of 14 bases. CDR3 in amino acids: CASSLVSGLVGELFF. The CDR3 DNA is TGTGCCAGCAGTTTAGTATCAGGGCTCGTCGGGGAGCTGTTTTTT.

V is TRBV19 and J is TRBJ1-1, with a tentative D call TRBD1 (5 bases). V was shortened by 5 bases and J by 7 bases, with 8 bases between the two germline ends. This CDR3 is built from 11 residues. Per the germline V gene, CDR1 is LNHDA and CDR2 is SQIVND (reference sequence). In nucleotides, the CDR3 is TGTGCCAGTAGTGGGGGGGGTGAAGCTTTCTTT. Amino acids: CASSGGGEAFF.

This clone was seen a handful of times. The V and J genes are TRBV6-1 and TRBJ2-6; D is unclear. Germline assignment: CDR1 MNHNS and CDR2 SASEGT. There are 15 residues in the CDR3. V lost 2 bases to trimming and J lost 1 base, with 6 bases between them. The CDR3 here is CASSEIMSGANVLTF. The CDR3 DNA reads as TGTGCCAGCAGTGAAATTATGTCTGGGGCCAACGTCCTGACTTTC.

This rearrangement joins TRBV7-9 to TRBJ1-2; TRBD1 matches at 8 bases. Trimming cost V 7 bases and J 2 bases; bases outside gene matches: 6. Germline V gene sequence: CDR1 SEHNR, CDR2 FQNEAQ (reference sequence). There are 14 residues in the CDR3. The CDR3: CASNPTGANYGYTF. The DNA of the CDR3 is TGTGCCAGCAACCCGACAGGGGCCAACTATGGCTACACCTTC.

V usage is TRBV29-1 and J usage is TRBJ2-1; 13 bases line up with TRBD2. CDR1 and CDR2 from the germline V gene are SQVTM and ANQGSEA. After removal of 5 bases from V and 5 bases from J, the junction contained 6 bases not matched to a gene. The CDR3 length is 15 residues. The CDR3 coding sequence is TGCAGCGTTTCCTGGGGACTAGCGGGGAACAATGAGCAGTTCTTC. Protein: CSVSWGLAGNNEQFF.

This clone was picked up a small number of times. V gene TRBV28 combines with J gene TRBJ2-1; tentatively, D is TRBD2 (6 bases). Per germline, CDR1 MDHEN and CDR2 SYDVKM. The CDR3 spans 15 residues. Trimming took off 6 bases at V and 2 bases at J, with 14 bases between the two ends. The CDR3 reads CASRDTSRPYNEQFF. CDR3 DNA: TGTGCCAGCAGGGATACTAGCAGGCCCTACAATGAGCAGTTCTTC.

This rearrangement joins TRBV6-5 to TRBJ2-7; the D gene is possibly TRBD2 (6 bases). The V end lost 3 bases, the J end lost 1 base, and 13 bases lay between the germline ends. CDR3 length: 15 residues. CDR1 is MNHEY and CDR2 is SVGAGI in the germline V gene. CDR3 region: CASSYAGTGSYEQYF. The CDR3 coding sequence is TGTGCCAGCAGTTATGCCGGGACTGGATCCTACGAGCAGTACTTC.

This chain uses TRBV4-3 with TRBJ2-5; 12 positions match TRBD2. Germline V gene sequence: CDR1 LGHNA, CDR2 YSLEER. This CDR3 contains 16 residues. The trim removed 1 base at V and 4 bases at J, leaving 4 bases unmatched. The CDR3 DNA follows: TGCGCCAGCAGCCAAGTGACTAGCGGGGGTGGAGAGACCCAGTACTTC. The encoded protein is CASSQVTSGGGETQYF.

The CDR3 DNA is TGTGCCAGCAGCTTATCGGAGGGTAACTATGGCTACACCTTC. This sequence encodes CASSLSEGNYGYTF. This rearrangement joins TRBV7-2 to TRBJ1-2; D not certain. The V end lost 2 bases, the J end lost 1 base, and 8 bases lay between the germline ends. Germline V gives CDR1 SGHTA, CDR2 FQGNSA. CDR3 size: 14 residues.

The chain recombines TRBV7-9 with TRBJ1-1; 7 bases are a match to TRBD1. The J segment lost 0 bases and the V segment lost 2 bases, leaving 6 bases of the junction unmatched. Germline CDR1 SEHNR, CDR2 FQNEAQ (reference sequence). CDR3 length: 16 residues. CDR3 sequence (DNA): TGTGCCAGCAGCTTAAGGTCGACAGGGATGAACACTGAAGCTTTCTTT. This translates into CASSLRSTGMNTEAFF.

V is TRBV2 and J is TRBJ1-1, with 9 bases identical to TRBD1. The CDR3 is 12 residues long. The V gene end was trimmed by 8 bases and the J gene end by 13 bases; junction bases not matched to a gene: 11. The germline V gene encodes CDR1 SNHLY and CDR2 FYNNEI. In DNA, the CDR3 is TGTGCCAGCGGACAGGACAGGGGAGCGGATTTCTTT. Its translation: CASGQDRGADFF.

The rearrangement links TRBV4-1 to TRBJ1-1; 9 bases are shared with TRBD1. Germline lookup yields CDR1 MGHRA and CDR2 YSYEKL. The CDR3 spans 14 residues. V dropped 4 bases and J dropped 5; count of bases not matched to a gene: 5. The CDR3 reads CASSRTGAVTEAFF. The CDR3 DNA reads TGCGCCAGCAGCCGGACAGGGGCGGTGACTGAAGCTTTCTTT.

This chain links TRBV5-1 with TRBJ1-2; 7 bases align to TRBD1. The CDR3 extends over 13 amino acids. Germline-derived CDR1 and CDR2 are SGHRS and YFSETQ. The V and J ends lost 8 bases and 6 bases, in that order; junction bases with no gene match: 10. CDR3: CARGTDPPNGYTF. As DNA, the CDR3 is TGCGCCAGAGGGACAGACCCACCCAATGGCTACACCTTC. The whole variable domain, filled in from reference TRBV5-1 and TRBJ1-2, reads KAGVTQTPRYLIKTRGQQVTLSCSPISGHRSVSWYQQTPGQGLQFLFEYFSETQRNKGNFPGRFSGRQFSNSRSEMNVSTLELGDSALYLCARGTDPPNGYTFGSGTRLTVV.

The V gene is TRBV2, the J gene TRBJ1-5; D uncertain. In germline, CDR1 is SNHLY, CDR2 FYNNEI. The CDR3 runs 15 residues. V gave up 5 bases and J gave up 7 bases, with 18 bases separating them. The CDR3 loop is CASSSSALIGQPQHF. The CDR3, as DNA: TGTGCCAGCAGTTCCTCGGCCCTTATCGGGCAGCCCCAGCATTTT.

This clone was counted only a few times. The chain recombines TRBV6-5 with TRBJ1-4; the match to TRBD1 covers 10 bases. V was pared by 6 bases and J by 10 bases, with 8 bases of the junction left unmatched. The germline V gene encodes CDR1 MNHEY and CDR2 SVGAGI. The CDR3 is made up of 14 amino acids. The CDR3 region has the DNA TGTGCCAGCAGCGGCGGGACAGGGGAAGGAAAACTGTTTTTT. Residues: CASSGGTGEGKLFF.

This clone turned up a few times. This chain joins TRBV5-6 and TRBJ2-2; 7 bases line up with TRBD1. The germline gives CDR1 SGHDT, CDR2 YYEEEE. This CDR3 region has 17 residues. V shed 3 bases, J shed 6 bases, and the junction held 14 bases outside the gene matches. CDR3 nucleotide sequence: TGTGCCAGCAGCTCATCCAGGACAGGCTTGATTGCCGGGGAGCTGTTTTTT. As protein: CASSSSRTGLIAGELFF.

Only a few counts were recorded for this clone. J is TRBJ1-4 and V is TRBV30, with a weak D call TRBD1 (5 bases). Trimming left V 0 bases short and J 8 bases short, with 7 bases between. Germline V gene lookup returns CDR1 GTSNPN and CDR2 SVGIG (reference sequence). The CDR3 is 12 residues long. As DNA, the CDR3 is TGTGCCTGGAGTGTGTGGGGCGAAAAACTGTTTTTT. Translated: CAWSVWGEKLFF.

CDR3 coding DNA: TGTGCCAGCAGTGAGACAGGGGACACCGGGGAGCTGTTTTTT. It translates to CASSETGDTGELFF. V gene TRBV2 combines with J gene TRBJ2-2; 8 bases match TRBD1. V dropped 3 bases and J dropped 3; count of bases not matched to a gene: 0. The CDR3 is made up of 14 amino acids. Germline V lookup: CDR1 SNHLY, CDR2 FYNNEI.

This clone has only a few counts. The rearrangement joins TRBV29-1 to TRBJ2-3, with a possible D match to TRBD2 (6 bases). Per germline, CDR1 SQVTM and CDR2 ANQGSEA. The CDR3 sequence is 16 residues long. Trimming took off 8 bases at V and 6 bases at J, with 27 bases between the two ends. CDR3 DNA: TGCAGCATCTCCCAAGAATCAGCTAGCGAGGAGGATACGCAGTATTTT. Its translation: CSISQESASEEDTQYF.

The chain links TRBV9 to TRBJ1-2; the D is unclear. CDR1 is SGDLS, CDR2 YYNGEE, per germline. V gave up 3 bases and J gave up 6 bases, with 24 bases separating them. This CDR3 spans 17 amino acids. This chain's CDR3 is CASSGGPARTIVDGYTF. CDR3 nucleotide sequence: TGTGCCAGCAGCGGAGGCCCCGCCCGAACTATAGTCGATGGCTACACCTTC.

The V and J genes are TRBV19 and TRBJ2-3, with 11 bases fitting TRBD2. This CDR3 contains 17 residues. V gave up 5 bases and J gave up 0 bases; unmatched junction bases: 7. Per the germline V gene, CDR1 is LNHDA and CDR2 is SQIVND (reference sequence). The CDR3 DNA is TGTGCCAGTAGTCGGCTAGCGGGAGGACCTAGCACAGATACGCAGTATTTT. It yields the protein CASSRLAGGPSTDTQYF.

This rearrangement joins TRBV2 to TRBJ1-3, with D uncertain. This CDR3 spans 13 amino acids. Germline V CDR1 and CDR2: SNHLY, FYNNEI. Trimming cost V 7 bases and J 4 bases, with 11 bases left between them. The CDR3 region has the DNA TGTGCCAGCAAAAACGTGGAGGGAAACACCATATATTTT. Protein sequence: CASKNVEGNTIYF.

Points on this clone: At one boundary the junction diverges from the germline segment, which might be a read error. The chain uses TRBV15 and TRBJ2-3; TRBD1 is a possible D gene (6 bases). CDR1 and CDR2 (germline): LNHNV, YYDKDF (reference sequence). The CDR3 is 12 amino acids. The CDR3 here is CATSRDVGAAIF. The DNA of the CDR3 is TGTGCCACCAGCAGAGATGTGGGGGCCGCTATTTTT.